This T cell receptor (beta chain) was retrieved from a study of identical twins. Study-wide results and caveats: Modeled out-of-frame TCR alpha sharing in monozygotic twins fell below observed levels.

The CDR3 runs to 12 residues. Trimming removed 8 bases from V and 0 bases from J, with 8 bases in between. CDR1 and CDR2 from the germline V gene are SNHLY and FYNNEI. This clonotype has just a few counts. Its antigen is undetermined. Via MiXCR, TCRdb re-called the 5' RACE reads, giving one row per CDR3 protein. The table lists about 1.7 million distinct CDR3 sequences, around 29% of them singletons. The source is a newborn girl in good health. The specimen sequenced was cord blood. The V and J genes are TRBV2 and TRBJ2-7; D remains unclear. The DNA for the CDR3 is TGTGCCAGCTACGACCCCTCCTACGAGCAGTACTTC. Protein product: CASYDPSYEQYF.